This T cell receptor beta chain was retrieved from a study of blood T cell repertoires in COVID-19. Study context: Sites across the United States, Italy and Spain contributed samples from acute and convalescent COVID-19. Sources were T cells, B-cell-depleted T cells, or PBMCs; the material itself was cDNA or gDNA.

The CDR3 contains 14 residues. With V trimmed by 6 bases and J by 0 bases, 7 bases remained unmatched. Germline V gives CDR1 SQVTM, CDR2 ANQGSEA. Per the original data handling: Amplified reference gene primers provided the basis for estimating nucleated cell counts. Only in-frame clones appear in the TCRdb table, and some are missing; sequencing was by immunoSEQ multiplex PCR. V, J and clone size are those of that table, while D and trimming were read from the DNA. The data contain fewer than 300,000 clones, 84% of them singletons. The rearrangement joins TRBV29-1 to TRBJ2-7, with TRBD2 identical over 8 bases. The sequenced sample was peripheral blood. This receptor was taken from a human donor in a cohort sampled during active COVID-19. Here the CDR3 reads CSVSQRGHSYEQYF. The DNA of the CDR3 is TGCAGCGTCTCTCAGCGGGGGCACTCCTACGAGCAGTACTTC.